This TCR beta chain is drawn from a study of radiotherapy plus CTLA-4 blockade in lung cancer. Looking at the study overall: Across the patients, objective responses occurred in more than 15%, and disease control in roughly 30%. Study-level points and caveats: Dynamics of early blood T cell clones, together with interferon-beta, were reportedly the best predictors of response. Radiotherapy was combined with ipilimumab, and tumor-derived TCR clones then expanded in blood.

There are 13 residues in the CDR3. V dropped 5 bases and J dropped 9; count of bases not matched to a gene: 13. From germline, CDR1 is SQVTM and CDR2 ANQGSEA. Those patients who had chemo-refractory metastatic non-small-cell lung cancer were given focal radiation along with CTLA-4 blockade through ipilimumab. Method: immunoSEQ multiplex PCR; TCRdb's copy keeps in-frame clones and lacks some. Among more than 55,000 clones, 77% were seen once, and the ten largest hold 3.5% to 4%. A note on this clone: What it binds is unknown.

The sequence was obtained from a human donor with non-small cell lung cancer who had a partial response to radiotherapy plus ipilimumab. The chain is built from TRBV29-1 and TRBJ2-7; the match to TRBD2 covers 7 bases. Material: peripheral blood, obtained from a patient treated with radiotherapy plus ipilimumab. The CDR3 DNA reads as TGCAGCGTTTTCCTGGGGGGTCGCGGGGGGCAGTACTTC. It encodes CSVFLGGRGGQYF.